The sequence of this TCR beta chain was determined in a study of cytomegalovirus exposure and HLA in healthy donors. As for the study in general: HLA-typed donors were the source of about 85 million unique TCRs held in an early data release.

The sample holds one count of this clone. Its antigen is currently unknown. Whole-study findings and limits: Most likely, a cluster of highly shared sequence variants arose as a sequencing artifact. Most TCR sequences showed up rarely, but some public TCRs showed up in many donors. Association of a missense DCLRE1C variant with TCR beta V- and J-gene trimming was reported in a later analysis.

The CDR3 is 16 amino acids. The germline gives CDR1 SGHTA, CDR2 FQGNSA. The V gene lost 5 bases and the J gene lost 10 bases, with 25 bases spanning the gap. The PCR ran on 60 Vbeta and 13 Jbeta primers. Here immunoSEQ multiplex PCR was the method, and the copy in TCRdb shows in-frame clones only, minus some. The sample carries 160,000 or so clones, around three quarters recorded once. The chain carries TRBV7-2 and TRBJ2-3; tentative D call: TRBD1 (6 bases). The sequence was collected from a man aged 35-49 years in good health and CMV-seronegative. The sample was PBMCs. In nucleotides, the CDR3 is TGTGCCAGCAGCCTCCTGACAGGCCGGGCCGGAGCGGCGCAGTATTTT. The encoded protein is CASSLLTGRAGAAQYF.